This T cell receptor beta chain was observed in a study of cytomegalovirus exposure and HLA in healthy donors (dated 2017 in TCRdb). Looking at the study overall: According to an earlier analysis of 450 to 650 of the donors, about 180 million T cells yielded roughly 110 million unique TCR beta sequences and less than 300 Gb of sequence data. Besides the first cohort of around 700 subjects, a separate validation cohort made up of roughly 120 different subjects was used. Among some 400 genotyped donors of the cohort, an average of about 240,000 unique TCR beta nucleotide sequences were sequenced per donor, around 20% of them non-productive. Four to six DR-DQ haplotypes were handled as single units for association and clustering, since linkage in the cohort was strong. The study aimed to test whether cataloging public T cell receptors could reveal signatures of past pathogen exposure. Donor age, sex, ethnicity and CMV serostatus were compiled alongside the repertoire data. A later genetic analysis used genome-wide SNP genotypes for about 65% of the 666 donors, treating that subset as a discovery cohort. High-throughput TCR immunosequencing, statistical association of individual TCRs with disease status, and machine learning were combined to predict cytomegalovirus infection status. Rather than using new phenotypic data, the later analysis identified candidate immune exposures from TCR beta sequences and from how often those sequences occurred across donors. To decide whether each TCR beta V gene segment behaved as functional or pseudogenic, an earlier analysis of 587 of the donors relied on high-throughput TCR beta sequencing. Class I and class II HLA loci were covered by the typing at four-digit resolution. Among the roughly 380 genotyped donors, around 81% belonged to the genetic ancestry cluster associated with self-reported Caucasian donors. Every discovery cohort repertoire had been produced on one sequencing platform. A later analysis re-examined previously published TCR beta repertoires from more than 600 donors and added high-resolution HLA genotyping to investigate patterns of TCR occurrence. About 280 gigabases of sequencing data and 70 million to 95 million unique TCR sequences made up an early release that covered approximately 650 HLA-typed donors. Using immunosequencing, the study profiled T cell repertoires from about 650 subjects and related those repertoires to cytomegalovirus serostatus. Typing coverage differed by locus: A, B, C, DRB1 and DQB1 were typed in roughly 620-640 donors, DQA1 in 500 to 550, DPA1 in around 600, and DPB1 in approximately 450. General conclusions and limits of the study: The sequencing pipeline was judged likely to have produced a cluster of highly shared sequence variants as a technical artifact. V-gene and J-gene trimming of TCR beta chains was associated with a missense DCLRE1C variant in a later genetic analysis, and the association was replicated in an independent cohort. A few of the identified cytomegalovirus-associated TCR beta chains were confirmed in vitro to be specific for cytomegalovirus antigens. Immune exposure information for the cohort was limited to CMV serostatus. HLA typing was unavailable for some donors at each locus, so association tests used only the typed subset. In a later analysis, HLA-associated TCR beta chains showed more clonal expansion and lower generation probabilities than non-associated chains that were equally common. Most TCR sequences were observed very rarely across donors, whereas some public TCRs were present in many individuals. The earlier analysis of almost 600 of the donors excluded about 16 rarely observed V segments, including chromosome 9 orphons, because counts were too low. It was suggested by the authors that the approach could potentially be generalized to other disease states and immunological phenotypes. An earlier analysis of roughly 570 of the donors showed that most TCR beta V segments appeared in productive rearrangements either about 87% or about 30% of the time, which broadly matched IMGT annotations. In both the original and validation cohorts, the classifier was reported to diagnose cytomegalovirus status with high specificity and sensitivity. In a later analysis, some 18,000 TCR beta sequences were associated with specific HLA alleles at a false discovery rate of 0.05. When HLA alleles, especially DR and DQ, strongly co-occurred, attributing TCR associations to individual alleles was difficult. Some IMGT-functional V segments, including TRBV6-2 and TRBV6-3, could not be told apart with the 87-base-pair reads, so those segments were excluded. A later analysis found that most CMV-associated TCR beta chains appeared HLA-restricted, with HLA associations seemingly driven largely by CMV exposure. Compared with the roughly 670-donor mean, donors in an Asian-associated ancestry cluster had fewer N-insertions in productive TCRs, according to a later genetic analysis. Correlated functional status among segregating V segments might reflect linkage disequilibrium, but an unknown experimental factor could not be ruled out. According to a later analysis, parvovirus B19, influenza, CMV and Epstein-Barr virus appeared linked to several top co-occurrence clusters. Only TCR beta chains were sequenced in this cohort, and the absence of alpha or paired-chain data limited detectable features. A further reported finding was that TCR beta sequences accurately predicted the HLA-A and HLA-B alleles for most subjects in the first cohort. Roughly uniform sequencing depth across donors was assumed in presence/absence analyses, although this assumption may not hold. The study listed approximately 160 TCR beta chains as associated with cytomegalovirus. A later analysis found that TCR association rates varied across HLA loci, with DRB1 alleles showing the most associated TCRs and HLA-C alleles the fewest.

Libraries were prepared through the immunoSEQ multiplex PCR assay. For the multiplex PCR, a mixture combining 60 forward primers for TCR Vbeta segments and 13 reverse primers for TCR Jbeta segments was used. The CDR3 region of rearranged TCR beta genes was amplified from genomic DNA with a multiplex PCR assay. The amplified TCR beta libraries were sequenced on the Illumina HiSeq System as 87-base-pair reads. From the authors' description of their analysis: A later analysis tallied around 80 million unique TCR beta chains across the 550 to 850 repertoires, and about 10 million of those chains were shared by two or more donors. A nearest-neighbor algorithm error-corrected the raw reads and collapsed the reads into unique sequences, merging closely related sequences to remove PCR and sequencing errors. To assign V, D and J gene segments, CDR3 sequences were aligned to IMGT reference sequences. For a sequence to be retained, a match of at least six nucleotides was required to both a V gene segment and a J gene segment. Rearrangements were called productive when the CDR3 lacked stop codons and stayed in frame with V and J; all others were non-productive. Following IMGT convention, CDR3 was defined as the stretch from the second conserved V-encoded cysteine to the conserved J-encoded phenylalanine. In an earlier analysis of roughly 610 of the donors, sequences lacking an unambiguous match to a single V gene segment were excluded. An earlier analysis of a few hundred of the donors called V segments functional above 56.7% productive rearrangements and segregating when the between-donor standard deviation exceeded 5%. To diagnose cytomegalovirus status from the catalog of TCR beta chain sequences, a statistical classification framework was built. V and J gene assignment, in a later analysis, came from comparing TCR nucleotide sequences with IMGT/GENE-DB human TR gene sequences. The TCRdist pipeline was used in a later analysis to assign CDR3 sequences and most-parsimonious VDJ recombination scenarios. In a later analysis, each TCR beta chain was defined by its CDR3 amino acid sequence together with its V-gene family, and reads lacking a unique V-gene family were excluded. To address suspected cross-contamination and a sequencing artifact, a later analysis removed a few hundred highly shared, low-generation-probability nucleotide sequences. In a later analysis, a clonal expansion index for each public chain was calculated from normalized within-repertoire ranks of inferred template counts. In a later analysis, generation probabilities were computed using a VDJ recombination model fitted to out-of-frame rearrangements, and the results were checked against IGoR. In a later analysis, hypergeometric tests were used to score TCR-TCR, TCR-HLA and TCR-CMV co-occurrence, with a repertoire-size bias correction applied to TCR pairs. A later analysis estimated false discovery rates by permuting HLA or CMV assignments 20 times. A later analysis grouped co-occurring TCRs with DBSCAN, adding TCRdist sequence similarity when clustering within HLA-allele-positive subsets. Repertoires with fewer than 30,000 or more than 120,000 public chains were left out of co-occurrence clustering, as were five repertoires with anomalous nucleotide sharing. In its TCRdb copy, this immuneACCESS table keeps in-frame sequences only and misses some clones. Where compared with another copy, unresolved V genes explain less than half of these, and the others have no known cause. V and J calls and clone size follow that table, whereas D and trimming were derived from the DNA. The sample table lists under 35,000 clones, around two thirds of them with a count of one. Of the sample, 21% falls within the top ten clones.

In total, approximately 700 healthy bone marrow donors made up the cohort. Cohort members were all nominally healthy when sampled, although unrecorded immune exposures were likely present. The donor tested CMV seropositive, placing the donor among the 289 seropositive members of the cohort. A peripheral blood sample was provided by each donor, and peripheral blood mononuclear cells were used for TCR beta sequencing. Genomic DNA was extracted from the blood cell samples with the Qiagen DNeasy Blood Extraction Kit. CDR3 length: 15 amino acids, cysteine to phenylalanine. Of all the DNA, just the CDR3 is kept, 45 bases in frame from base 1. The germline V gene (reference sequence) supplies CDR1 MNHEY and CDR2 SMNVEV. V is trimmed back by 5 bases and J by 0 bases, and the junction contains 4 bases that no gene match accounts for. Notes on this clone: There is no known antigen for this receptor. Nothing much larger sits one base from this clone, and base qualities are not available.

Here the chain combines TRBV27 and TRBJ1-1; 9 central nucleotides agree with TRBD1. This sequence originates from a man aged 45-60 years in good health and CMV-seropositive. The specimen was PBMCs. Read as DNA, the sequence is TGTGCCAGCAGTATGGGACAGGGTATGAACACTGAAGCTTTCTTT. This codes for CASSMGQGMNTEAFF.